This T cell receptor beta chain was obtained from a study of blood T cells in healthy people across ages. Study as a whole: Per two T cells, template switching captured roughly one barcoded beta molecule.

The second PCR ran about 7 to 12 cycles with a sample-barcoded 5' primer and J-beta primers. TCRdb re-called the 5' RACE reads with MiXCR, one entry per CDR3 protein. This table has about 400,000 distinct CDR3 sequences, over 45% appearing once. The authors drew 7.5 to 10 milliliters of peripheral blood from each donor. The TCR originated in a man in his sixties in good health. Sample: blood.

In DNA, the CDR3 is TGCAGGGCTGGACCGGGCCTGAGGAGCTACACCTTC. Amino acid sequence: CRAGPGLRSYTF. The chain couples TRBV20-1 to TRBJ1-2, with D unclear. From germline, CDR1 is DFQATT and CDR2 SNEGSKA (reference sequence). The CDR3 length is 12 residues.